Sequencing of this T cell receptor (beta chain) was carried out in a study of cytotoxic CD8 clonotypes in ibrutinib-treated CLL. Genomic DNA (about 2 micrograms) was obtained from cryopreserved PBMCs for construction of TCR beta libraries. A 1 in 200,000 to 1 in 1 million T cell depth was the sequencing target. Method: immunoSEQ multiplex PCR; TCRdb's copy keeps in-frame clones and lacks some. The data hold 100,000 to 150,000 clones, with 70% to 90% observed a single time. Notes on the study in general: Pretreatment clonality was elevated relative to age-matched healthy donors and paralleled circulating CD8+ T-cell counts. At ibrutinib response, clonality increased, and at progression it declined back toward baseline.

A note on this clone: The antigen is undetermined.

From germline, CDR1 is SGHTA and CDR2 FQGTGA. V gave up 1 base and J gave up 3 bases, with 13 bases separating them. The CDR3 extends over 15 amino acids. This clonotype originated in a human donor with chronic lymphocytic leukemia. The source was PBMCs, collected after 24 months of ibrutinib treatment. The rearrangement joins TRBV7-3 to TRBJ2-7, with D possibly TRBD1 on 6 matching bases. The CDR3 protein is CASSLMANRDYEQYF. Written as DNA, the CDR3 is TGTGCCAGCAGCTTAATGGCCAACAGGGACTACGAGCAGTACTTC.